The 32 T cell receptor beta chains below were found in one sample sequenced in a study of control samples from healthy donors and cancer patients. The repertoire was sequenced with immunoSEQ multiplex PCR; TCRdb's copy has only in-frame clones and lacks some. The table includes about 100,000 clones, 87% detected once. The material sequenced was blood. Receptor source: a woman in her fifties or sixties in good health.

The chain recombines TRBV5-5 with TRBJ1-5, with 10 nucleotides matching TRBD1. The CDR3 runs to 16 residues. V was clipped by 5 bases and J by 6 bases; unmatched bases: 11. Germline CDR1 is SGHKS and CDR2 is YYEKEE (reference sequence). The CDR3 sequence: CASRYTGTGESQPQHF. The CDR3 nucleotides are TGTGCCAGCAGGTATACCGGGACAGGGGAGAGTCAGCCCCAGCATTTT.

J is TRBJ1-2 and V is TRBV7-8, with 8 bases identical to TRBD1. This CDR3 comprises 16 residues. The V gene's germline CDR1 is SGHVS and CDR2 FQNEAQ. V shed 5 bases and J 0 bases; nucleotides not matched to a gene: 8. CDR3: CASSPQGAGANYGYTF. The CDR3, as DNA: TGTGCCAGCAGCCCCCAGGGGGCAGGGGCTAACTATGGCTACACCTTC.

This clone was seen only a few times. This sequence joins TRBV11-2 and TRBJ1-2, with D perhaps TRBD1 (6 bases). The CDR3 totals 16 residues. V lost 0 bases and J 7 bases, leaving 18 bases between the germline ends. Germline-derived CDR1 and CDR2 are SGHAT and FQNNGV. This CDR3 is CASSLDRVRGAGGYTF. The CDR3 nucleotides are TGTGCCAGCAGCTTAGACCGCGTGCGGGGGGCTGGTGGCTACACCTTC.

This clone appeared a few times. The chain carries TRBV24-1 and TRBJ1-5, with D unclear. The CDR3 sequence is 14 residues long. V was trimmed by 7 bases and J by 3 bases, leaving 12 bases between them. CDR1 KGHDR and CDR2 SFDVKD come from the germline V gene. The CDR3 nucleotides read TGTGCCACCAGGGCAGACGGGGTCAATCAGCCCCAGCATTTT. Translated, it gives CATRADGVNQPQHF.

This clone was seen a single time. The genes are TRBV6-5 and TRBJ1-1; 9 bases are a match to TRBD1. Germline loops: CDR1 MNHEY, CDR2 SVGAGI. This CDR3 spans 15 amino acids. Germline trimming cut 5 bases from V and 5 bases from J; bases unmatched to any gene: 9. The DNA for the CDR3 is TGTGCCAGCAGTAATAAGGGACAGGGCTGGACTGAAGCTTTCTTT. It translates to CASSNKGQGWTEAFF.

The rearrangement joins TRBV13 to TRBJ2-2; 9 nucleotides match TRBD2. V was clipped by 1 base and J by 4 bases; unmatched bases: 10. This CDR3 contains 18 residues. Germline loops: CDR1 PRHDT, CDR2 FYEKMQ (reference sequence). CDR3 nucleotide sequence: TGTGCCAGCAGCTTAGTTCGCGGGGGGGCCGGAGGCACCGGGGAGCTGTTTTTT. Translation gives CASSLVRGGAGGTGELFF. Together with reference TRBV13 and TRBJ2-2, the CDR3 gives the full variable domain: AAGVIQSPRHLIKEKRETATLKCYPIPRHDTVYWYQQGPGQDPQFLISFYEKMQSDKGSIPDRFSAQQFSDYHSELNMSSLELGDSALYFCASSLVRGGAGGTGELFFGEGSRLTVL.

The rearrangement joins TRBV13 to TRBJ2-4; 7 positions match TRBD1. The CDR3 has 15 residues. Germline values: CDR1 PRHDT, CDR2 FYEKMQ (reference sequence). The V segment lost 6 bases and the J segment 2 bases; nucleotides outside the gene matches: 7. Here the CDR3 DNA reads TGTGCCAGCAGTCCAGTACAGGGGTCCAAAAACATTCAGTACTTC. Its translation: CASSPVQGSKNIQYF.

The CDR3 is CASSSYAGSYNSPLHF. The CDR3, as DNA: TGTGCCAGCAGCTCCTACGCAGGCTCCTATAATTCACCCCTCCACTTT. V and J are TRBV7-2 and TRBJ1-6; D not certain. Germline V gene data show CDR1 as SGHTA and CDR2 as FQGNSA. This CDR3 spans 16 amino acids. V lost 4 bases to trimming and J lost 0 bases, with 10 bases between them.

The chain recombines TRBV7-2 with TRBJ2-3; 10 bases line up with TRBD2. The germline V gene has CDR1 SGHTA and CDR2 FQGNSA. J gave up 2 bases and V 4 bases, and 3 bases lay outside the gene matches. The CDR3 sequence is 15 residues long. DNA of the CDR3: TGTGCCAGCAGCTATGGACTAGCGGTCACAGATACGCAGTATTTT. Protein: CASSYGLAVTDTQYF.

The rearrangement links TRBV5-1 to TRBJ2-3; D gene unclear. This CDR3 has 12 residues. The V end was cut by 3 bases, the J end by 2 bases, with 4 bases between. In germline, CDR1 is SGHRS, CDR2 YFSETQ. CDR3 amino acids: CASSSYTDTQYF. In nucleotides, the CDR3 is TGCGCCAGCAGCTCATACACAGATACGCAGTATTTT.

The CDR3: CASSLNSGPTNEKLFF. CDR3 nucleotides: TGTGCCAGCAGCTTGAACTCAGGGCCAACTAATGAAAAACTGTTTTTT. The V call is TRBV7-9, the J call TRBJ1-4; D might be TRBD1 (5 bases). The CDR3 consists of 16 residues. The V end was cut by 3 bases, the J end by 0 bases, with 11 bases between. In germline, CDR1 is SEHNR, CDR2 FQNEAQ (reference sequence).

The chain recombines TRBV7-2 with TRBJ1-5; D uncertain. CDR3 size: 15 residues. Trimming took 5 bases from V and 4 from J, leaving 15 bases between them. In germline, CDR1 is SGHTA, CDR2 FQGNSA. The CDR3 spells CASSPLAGGNQPQHF. Here the CDR3 DNA reads TGTGCCAGCAGCCCCCTAGCGGGAGGGAATCAGCCCCAGCATTTT.

This clone came up once. The chain couples TRBV18 to TRBJ2-5; 7 positions match TRBD2. Germline CDR1 and CDR2: KGHSH and LQKENI. Trimming took 4 bases from V and 2 from J; bases not matched to a gene: 7. The CDR3 runs to 15 residues. The CDR3 nucleotides are TGTGCCAGCTCACTAAGCGGGACGGAACAAGAGACCCAGTACTTC. Translation gives CASSLSGTEQETQYF. The full variable domain, in which reference TRBV18 and TRBJ2-5 provide the parts outside the CDR3, is NAGVMQNPRHLVRRRGQEARLRCSPMKGHSHVYWYRQLPEEGLKFMVYLQKENIIDESGMPKERFSAEFPKEGPSILRIQQVVRGDSAAYFCASSLSGTEQETQYFGPGTRLLVL.

V gene TRBV13 combines with J gene TRBJ1-2, with D possibly matching TRBD1 (6 bases). Germline CDR1 reads PRHDT; CDR2 reads FYEKMQ (reference sequence). Deletions cut 5 bases from V and 7 bases from J, with 14 bases between. The length of the CDR3 is 13 residues. The CDR3 reads CASSPRGERGYTF. DNA of the CDR3: TGTGCCAGCAGCCCTAGGGGGGAACGTGGCTACACCTTC.

In its sample, this clone was seen once. DNA of the CDR3: TGTGCCAGCAGTTACTTCTCTCCCAATGGCTACACCTTC. This codes for CASSYFSPNGYTF. The rearrangement joins TRBV6-2 or TRBV6-3 to TRBJ1-2; D unclear. There are 13 residues in the CDR3. The germline V and J ends were trimmed by 1 base and 6 bases, with 9 bases remaining between them. Germline V CDR1 and CDR2: MNHEY, SVGEGT.

This chain joins TRBV11-3 and TRBJ2-2; 10 positions match TRBD1. CDR1 and CDR2 (germline): SGHNT, YENEEA. This CDR3 is 15 amino acids long. Unmatched junction bases numbered 1, after V lost 1 base and J lost 5 bases. This CDR3 is CASSLGTGGTGELFF. CDR3 DNA: TGTGCCAGCAGCTTAGGGACAGGGGGGACCGGGGAGCTGTTTTTT.

This chain uses TRBV3-1 (or the pseudogene TRBV3-2) with TRBJ2-1; 11 bases are shared with TRBD2. CDR3 length: 16 residues. V shed 1 base and J 8 bases; nucleotides not matched to a gene: 7. Germline V CDR1 and CDR2: LGHDT, YNNKEL (reference sequence). Written as DNA, the CDR3 is TGTGCCAGCAGCCAAGTTTTAGCGGGGGGGCCTCATGAGCAGTTCTTC. Translating gives CASSQVLAGGPHEQFF.

CDR3 region: CASSQEPTGNSNQPQHF. The DNA for the CDR3 is TGCGCCAGCAGCCAAGAACCCACAGGGAATAGCAATCAGCCCCAGCATTTT. The chain has TRBV4-3 and TRBJ1-5; a possible D gene is TRBD1 (6 bases). Germline loops: CDR1 LGHNA, CDR2 YSLEER. This CDR3 has 17 amino acids. V was clipped by 0 bases and J by 0 bases, with 12 bases between them.

The chain couples TRBV3-1 (or the pseudogene TRBV3-2) to TRBJ2-2; 12 bases line up with TRBD2. V shed 2 bases, J shed 3 bases, and the junction held 16 bases outside the gene matches. The CDR3 is made up of 21 amino acids. Germline CDR1 LGHDT, CDR2 YNNKEL (reference sequence). Here the CDR3 DNA reads TGTGCCAGCAGCCAAATCGACTTTCGACTAGCGGGAGATCTGCACACCGGGGAGCTGTTTTTT. Amino acid sequence: CASSQIDFRLAGDLHTGELFF.

This clone was picked up a small number of times. The chain links TRBV12-3 or TRBV12-4 to TRBJ1-2; D might be TRBD1 (6 bases). The CDR3 contains 13 residues. The V and J ends lost 5 bases and 8 bases respectively, with 15 bases between them. The CDR3 DNA reads as TGTGCCAGCAGTCCCCAAGGGGGGCAGGGCTACACCTTC. It codes for CASSPQGGQGYTF.

The rearrangement links TRBV19 to TRBJ1-1; no firm D call. The CDR3 extends over 13 amino acids. V lost 3 bases and J 1 base, leaving 6 bases between the germline ends. From germline, CDR1 is LNHDA and CDR2 SQIVND (reference sequence). CDR3 residues: CASSITGNTEAFF. The CDR3 DNA follows: TGTGCCAGTAGTATTACGGGGAACACTGAAGCTTTCTTT.

This clone occurred once. The limits of the CDR3 on the DNA are not certain, so only TCRdb's listed CDR3 is given. This chain uses TRBV5-5 with TRBJ2-4; the table's TRBD1 call for D was not verified on the DNA. Ends included, the CDR3 has 17 residues. Germline CDR1 SGHKS, CDR2 YYEKEE (reference sequence). The chain's CDR3 is CASGRQGSTLGGNIQYF.

The chain is built from TRBV7-3 and TRBJ2-1, with TRBD2 matching over 12 bases. J lost 3 bases, V lost 4 bases, and 1 base had no gene match. Germline V CDR1 and CDR2: SGHTA, FQGTGA. The CDR3 extends over 15 amino acids. The CDR3 region has the DNA TGTGCCAGCAGCTGGACTAGCGGGGACTACAATGAGCAGTTCTTC. This translates into CASSWTSGDYNEQFF.

The rearrangement joins TRBV6-6 to TRBJ1-6, with D maybe TRBD1 (6 bases). Germline CDR1 reads MNHNY; CDR2 reads SVGAGI (reference sequence). V gave up 7 bases and J gave up 6 bases, with 10 bases separating them. This CDR3 spans 13 amino acids. The DNA for the CDR3 is TGTGCCAGCACCTTGGACAGTAATTCACCCCTCCACTTT. Translation: CASTLDSNSPLHF.

This clone has a handful of counts. The rearrangement uses TRBV6-5 and TRBJ1-1; TRBD1 matches 7 bases. The ends lost 6 bases at V and 5 bases at J; junction bases unmatched: 9. Germline V gene lookup returns CDR1 MNHEY and CDR2 SVGAGI. The CDR3 extends over 14 amino acids. Written as DNA, the CDR3 is TGTGCCAGCAGGACCGCGACAGGGAAGACTGAAGCTTTCTTT. It encodes CASRTATGKTEAFF.

The chain couples TRBV7-2 to TRBJ1-5; D gene uncertain. Germline-derived CDR1 and CDR2 are SGHTA and FQGNSA. V dropped 0 bases and J dropped 2 bases, with 8 bases sitting between them. The CDR3 runs to 15 residues. CDR3 nucleotides: TGTGCCAGCAGCTTAGCGGGAGGTCGCAATCAGCCCCAGCATTTT. Protein: CASSLAGGRNQPQHF.

The rearrangement joins TRBV7-9 to TRBJ2-7; 10 bases align to TRBD2. J gave up 3 bases and V 4 bases, and 3 bases lay outside the gene matches. In germline, CDR1 is SEHNR, CDR2 FQNEAQ (reference sequence). This CDR3 region has 14 residues. CDR3 loop: CASSSGLAVYEQYF. DNA of the CDR3: TGTGCCAGCAGCTCTGGACTAGCGGTCTACGAGCAGTACTTC.

This chain uses TRBV5-6 with TRBJ1-1; D uncertain. Germline V gives CDR1 SGHDT, CDR2 YYEEEE. The V end was cut by 6 bases, the J end by 1 base, with 13 bases between. The CDR3 extends over 14 amino acids. The CDR3 nucleotides are TGTGCCAGCATTCGCGAGGGTAAGAACACTGAAGCTTTCTTT. This translates into CASIREGKNTEAFF.

This clone has just a few counts. The chain uses TRBV5-1 and TRBJ1-1; 7 bases fit TRBD1. The germline V gene has CDR1 SGHRS and CDR2 YFSETQ. Trimming at V came to 3 bases and at J to 4 bases, leaving 12 bases not matched to a gene. The CDR3 consists of 16 residues. The CDR3 protein is CASSWPQGSVVTEAFF. The CDR3 DNA follows: TGCGCCAGCAGCTGGCCACAGGGGAGCGTCGTCACTGAAGCTTTCTTT. The entire variable domain, with the rest obtained from reference TRBV5-1 and TRBJ1-1, is as follows: KAGVTQTPRYLIKTRGQQVTLSCSPISGHRSVSWYQQTPGQGLQFLFEYFSETQRNKGNFPGRFSGRQFSNSRSEMNVSTLELGDSALYLCASSWPQGSVVTEAFFGQGTRLTVV.

Comment on this clone: An end of the junction does not agree with germline; a read error may underlie this. The chain employs TRBV18 and TRBJ1-2; D possibly corresponds to TRBD1 (5 bases). CDR3 length: 14 amino acids. Per germline, CDR1 KGHSH and CDR2 LQKENI. The CDR3 loop is CASSPQSDNYDYTF. The CDR3 DNA sequence: TGTGCCAGCTCACCACAGTCGGACAACTATGACTACACCTTC.

Turning to this clone: At the DNA level, this CDR3 is encoded by other sequences in the same sample as well. This rearrangement joins TRBV5-1 to TRBJ1-3; no reliable D call. V was cut by 5 bases and J by 0 bases, with 9 bases left in between. The CDR3 spans 14 residues. The V gene's germline CDR1 is SGHRS and CDR2 YFSETQ. The CDR3, as DNA: TGCGCCAGCAGTCCGGGCAGCTCTGGAAACACCATATATTTT. Its protein product is CASSPGSSGNTIYF.

The chain recombines TRBV12-3 or TRBV12-4 with TRBJ2-3; perhaps TRBD2 as D (5 bases). Trimming took 3 bases from V and 5 from J, leaving 6 bases between them. The CDR3 is made up of 12 amino acids. The CDR3 DNA follows: TGTGCCAGCAGTTTGGCGGGAGATACGCAGTATTTT. Translation gives CASSLAGDTQYF.